This entry lists 3 T cell receptor beta chains sequenced from one sample in a study of blood T cells in healthy people across ages. With a J-beta primer mix and a sample-barcoded 5' primer, a second PCR ran about 7 to 12 cycles. Via MiXCR, TCRdb re-called the 5' RACE reads, giving one row per CDR3 protein. In the table there are approximately 810,000 distinct CDR3 sequences, around 26% of which are singletons. The sample consisted of blood. The receptors here all came from a woman aged 80 or over in good health.

The rearrangement links TRBV20-1 to TRBJ2-3, with D perhaps matching TRBD2 (7 bases). The CDR3 is 17 amino acids. Per the germline V gene, CDR1 is DFQATT and CDR2 is SNEGSKA (reference sequence). V shed 6 bases and J shed 3 bases, with 25 bases lying between them. The CDR3 spells CSAMGGFWGLGTDTQYF. CDR3 bases: TGCAGTGCCATGGGGGGGTTTTGGGGGCTGGGGACAGATACGCAGTATTTT.

This clonotype was picked up a small number of times. This chain links TRBV6-2 or TRBV6-3 with TRBJ2-1; 9 positions agree with TRBD2. Per germline, CDR1 MNHEY and CDR2 SVGEGT. The V and J ends lost 5 bases and 9 bases, in that order; junction bases with no gene match: 8. The length of the CDR3 is 14 residues. DNA of the CDR3: TGTGCCAGCAGTCGTAGCGGGGGCTCAGGTGAGCAGTTCTTC. Translation gives CASSRSGGSGEQFF.

This clonotype is a singleton in its sample. A read error may be the cause here, since a much bigger clone is one base away. This sequence joins TRBV6-2 or TRBV6-3 and TRBJ2-4; 7 bases agree with TRBD1. CDR3 size: 16 residues. Germline V gene sequence: CDR1 MNHEY, CDR2 SVGEGT. The DNA for the CDR3 is TGTACCAGCAGTTACTTAGGGGGCGCAGCCAAAAACATTCAGTACTTC. The encoded protein is CTSSYLGGAAKNIQYF.